This TCR beta chain was profiled in a study of vaccination and CD4 T cells after COVID-19. The wider study: Overlapping spike pools from SARS-CoV-2 and HCoV-NL63, HCoV-OC43 and HCoV-229E served as culture stimuli. Cultures acting as controls obtained a CEFX pool, an HIV-1 Nef pool, or no peptide.

Study-wide findings and caveats: The median count of SARS-CoV-2-reactive clonotypes rose from 21 to 38, not significantly.

Treatment of the sample: roughly ten-day PBMC culture with coronavirus spike peptide pools or control peptides (ViraFEST assay). A negative selection step was used to isolate CD4+ T cells once culture had run for roughly 10 days. At the Johns Hopkins FTIC core, DNA taken from cultured CD4+ T cells was sequenced by way of the Oncomine TCR Beta short-read assay. MiXCR, run by TCRdb on the PCR reads, gives a single entry per CDR3 protein. The repertoire consists of 28,000 or so distinct CDR3 sequences, with about 39% occurring once and the leading ten covering about a tenth. This clonotype showed up just once. Its antigen is as yet unknown. This CDR3 spans 16 amino acids. Germline V lookup: CDR1 SGHAT, CDR2 FQNNGV. The V end was cut by 1 base, the J end by 0 bases, with 12 bases between.

The V gene is TRBV11-2, the J gene TRBJ1-2; tentative D call: TRBD1 (6 bases). The source material was CD4+ T cells from blood, cultured in vitro. The origin of this receptor is a human donor who had recovered from COVID-19. The CDR3 DNA reads TGTGCCAGCAGCTTAGCGGGGGGCAGGTCTAACTATGGCTACACCTTC. It is translated as CASSLAGGRSNYGYTF.